What follows are 23 T cell receptor beta chains derived from one specimen sequenced in a study of CD8 T cells in ankylosing spondylitis. TCRdb called the 5' RACE reads again in MiXCR, with one record for every CDR3 protein. The table records a few hundred thousand distinct CDR3 sequences, 11% of them present only once. Sample: blood, either unsorted or a sorted T cell fraction (not recorded which). Every receptor here comes from a female donor with ankylosing spondylitis or in good health (not recorded which).

The V gene is TRBV20-1, the J gene TRBJ2-5; D is perhaps TRBD1 or TRBD2 (5 bases each). This CDR3 is built from 13 residues. V was clipped by 1 base and J by 8 bases, with 14 bases between them. Germline values: CDR1 DFQATT, CDR2 SNEGSKA (reference sequence). The CDR3 nucleotides are TGCAGTGCTAGAGTAACAGGACGGGACACCCAGTACTTC. It translates to CSARVTGRDTQYF.

The table lists this clonotype with a few counts. This chain connects TRBV19 to TRBJ1-2; no clear D gene. The germline V gene has CDR1 LNHDA and CDR2 SQIVND (reference sequence). V lost 0 bases and J lost 8, with 13 bases in between. The CDR3 extends over 14 amino acids. The CDR3 is CASSIDARALGYTF. In nucleotides, the CDR3 is TGTGCCAGTAGTATAGACGCCCGGGCATTGGGCTACACCTTC.

This clonotype was picked up many times. The chain recombines TRBV12-3 or TRBV12-4 with TRBJ1-1, with 9 bases identical to TRBD1. The V segment lost 5 bases and the J segment 1 base; nucleotides outside the gene matches: 11. The length of the CDR3 is 17 residues. CDR3 DNA sequence: TGTGCCAGCAGTGCAAAACGGACAGGGGCCAGGAACACTGAAGCTTTCTTT. This encodes CASSAKRTGARNTEAFF.

This clonotype showed up many times. The CDR3 DNA reads as TGTGCCAGCAGTTCCGGCCTGGTAGGGCCCCAGCATTTT. Protein product: CASSSGLVGPQHF. The chain carries TRBV12-3 or TRBV12-4 and TRBJ1-5; no clear D. V was clipped by 4 bases and J by 9 bases, with 13 bases between them. The CDR3 consists of 13 residues.

This clonotype came up many times. Sequence at one end of the junction differs from germline and may be a read error. This sequence joins TRBV10-3 and TRBJ2-3; 13 nucleotides agree with TRBD2. The CDR3 covers 15 residues. Per the germline V gene, CDR1 is ENHRY and CDR2 is SYGVKD. CDR3 DNA sequence: TGTGCCATCAGTGAGCTAGGACTAGCGGGAGAGAGCAGGGATTTT. Translation: CAISELGLAGESRDF.

This clonotype has at least ten counts. The chain has TRBV7-2 and TRBJ2-1; 7 bases match TRBD2. Per the germline V gene, CDR1 is SGHTA and CDR2 is FQGNSA. The CDR3 totals 14 residues. The J segment lost 4 bases and the V segment lost 4 bases, leaving 4 bases of the junction unmatched. CDR3 loop: CASSSGLQYNEQFF. In nucleotides, the CDR3 is TGTGCCAGCAGCTCGGGACTACAGTACAATGAGCAGTTCTTC.

This clonotype has more than one count but fewer than ten. The chain carries TRBV11-1 and TRBJ2-7; 10 bases fit TRBD2. Trimming took 1 base from V and 6 from J; bases not matched to a gene: 15. The CDR3 covers 18 residues. Germline CDR1 SGHAT, CDR2 FQDESV (reference sequence). This chain's CDR3 is CASSLGNRGLAGALEQYF. CDR3 bases: TGTGCCAGCAGCTTAGGTAACCGAGGGCTAGCGGGAGCCCTCGAGCAGTACTTC.

This clonotype was seen at least ten times. The gene calls are TRBV20-1 and TRBJ2-1, with 9 nucleotides matching TRBD2. This CDR3 comprises 18 residues. V gave up 5 bases and J gave up 3 bases; unmatched junction bases: 17. Germline V lookup: CDR1 DFQATT, CDR2 SNEGSKA (reference sequence). The CDR3 DNA is TGCAGTGCTGCTGGAGCCCTATTAGCGGGAGAGGTCTACAATGAGCAGTTCTTC. Amino acids: CSAAGALLAGEVYNEQFF.

Concerning this clonotype: An end of the junction does not agree with germline; a read error may underlie this. This chain connects TRBV27 to TRBJ2-1; D uncertain. The CDR3 contains 13 residues. The V gene's germline CDR1 is MNHEY and CDR2 SMNVEV (reference sequence). CDR3 sequence: CASGLAWAAEQSF. As DNA, the CDR3 is TGTGCCAGCGGTTTAGCTTGGGCGGCTGAGCAGTCCTTC.

This clonotype was seen repeatedly, ten times or more. V usage is TRBV7-2 and J usage is TRBJ2-1; 14 nucleotides match TRBD2. The CDR3 has 15 amino acids. Germline lookup yields CDR1 SGHTA and CDR2 FQGNSA. Losses at the gene ends were 8 bases for V and 9 bases for J; bases not matched to a gene: 9. The CDR3 sequence: CASETGLAGVSEQFF. In nucleotides, the CDR3 is TGTGCCAGCGAGACGGGACTAGCGGGAGTTAGTGAGCAGTTCTTC.

This clonotype was seen only a few times. The chain is built from TRBV7-2 and TRBJ2-5; TRBD1 is a possible D gene (6 bases). Germline CDR1 and CDR2: SGHTA and FQGNSA. There are 13 residues in the CDR3. Trimming pared 1 base from V and 5 bases from J, leaving 8 bases between. CDR3 protein: CASSLDQGETQYF. CDR3 bases: TGTGCCAGCAGCTTAGACCAGGGGGAGACCCAGTACTTC.

This clonotype has ten or more counts. The rearrangement joins TRBV18 to TRBJ2-2; D is undetermined. The CDR3 totals 13 residues. Germline loops: CDR1 KGHSH, CDR2 LQKENI. V lost 2 bases and J 5 bases, leaving 6 bases between the germline ends. For the CDR3, the DNA is TGTGCCAGCTCACCAGCCAAAACCGGGGAGCTGTTTTTT. This translates into CASSPAKTGELFF.

This clonotype appeared many times. The rearrangement links TRBV27 to TRBJ1-5; D not resolved. CDR1 and CDR2 from the germline V gene are MNHEY and SMNVEV (reference sequence). This CDR3 contains 13 residues. The germline V and J ends were trimmed by 5 bases and 4 bases, with 9 bases remaining between them. The CDR3 DNA reads TGTGCCAGCAGTCACACGATTAATCAGCCCCAGCATTTT. Protein: CASSHTINQPQHF.

The rearrangement links TRBV6-2 or TRBV6-3 to TRBJ2-2, with 13 bases lining up with TRBD2. The CDR3 is made up of 19 amino acids. Unmatched junction bases numbered 12, after V lost 6 bases and J lost 2 bases. The germline gives CDR1 MNHEY, CDR2 SVGEGT. CDR3 residues: CASRERLAGGSNNTGELFF. CDR3 nucleotide sequence: TGTGCCAGCAGGGAAAGACTAGCGGGAGGTAGCAATAACACCGGGGAGCTGTTTTTT.

This clonotype was picked up many times. The chain has TRBV5-1 and TRBJ1-5, with D maybe TRBD1 (5 bases). Germline V gene sequence: CDR1 SGHRS, CDR2 YFSETQ. V lost 0 bases, J lost 3 bases, and 10 bases lay in between. The CDR3 sequence is 15 residues long. CDR3 residues: CASSLVGDNNQPQHF. The CDR3 coding sequence is TGCGCCAGCAGCTTGGTGGGGGATAACAATCAGCCCCAGCATTTT.

A few counts support this clonotype. The chain is built from TRBV12-3 or TRBV12-4 and TRBJ2-1, with D perhaps matching TRBD1 (5 bases). Trimming took off 1 base at V and 0 bases at J, with 10 bases between the two ends. CDR3 length equals 16 residues. CDR3 loop: CASSLDRWSSYNEQFF. The CDR3 DNA reads TGTGCCAGCAGTTTAGACAGGTGGTCCTCCTACAATGAGCAGTTCTTC.

The chain carries TRBV25-1 and TRBJ2-3; D gene ambiguous. The DNA matches TRBJ2-5 better at its end, which makes the J call doubtful. Germline lookup yields CDR1 MGHDK and CDR2 SYGVNS. The CDR3 loop spans 12 amino acids. This CDR3 reads CASSLLTDTQYF. DNA of the CDR3: TGTGCCAGCAGTCTTTTAACCGATACCCAGTACTTC.

This clonotype has at least ten counts. The rearrangement links TRBV20-1 to TRBJ2-1, with 8 bases fitting TRBD2. CDR1 DFQATT and CDR2 SNEGSKA come from the germline V gene (reference sequence). The CDR3 sequence is 13 residues long. V lost 4 bases and J lost 6; bases outside the gene matches: 5. CDR3 nucleotide sequence: TGCAGTGCTACCAGCGGGGGTGTCAATGAGCAGTTCTTC. Translated: CSATSGGVNEQFF.

This chain connects TRBV5-1 to TRBJ1-5; no definite D call. Germline CDR1 and CDR2: SGHRS and YFSETQ. The CDR3 totals 15 residues. V lost 4 bases and J 1 base, leaving 12 bases between the germline ends. CDR3 coding DNA: TGCGCCAGCAGCCCGGACCTCGGAAGCAATCAGCCCCAGCATTTT. This gives the protein CASSPDLGSNQPQHF.

This clonotype was counted many times. DNA for the CDR3: TGTGCCAGCAGCTCCTGGACAGGGCTCGAGCAGTACTTC. Its protein is CASSSWTGLEQYF. The chain has TRBV9 and TRBJ2-7, with 8 bases aligning to TRBD1. The CDR3 consists of 13 residues. The germline V gene has CDR1 SGDLS and CDR2 YYNGEE. With V trimmed by 4 bases and J by 6 bases, 6 bases remained unmatched.

The rearrangement joins TRBV20-1 to TRBJ1-4; D perhaps matches TRBD1 (6 bases). V was shortened by 1 base and J by 5 bases, with 14 bases between the two germline ends. The CDR3 spans 15 residues. CDR1 and CDR2 (germline): DFQATT, SNEGSKA (reference sequence). CDR3 loop: CSARGPGQENEKLFF. DNA for the CDR3: TGCAGTGCTAGAGGCCCGGGACAAGAAAATGAAAAACTGTTTTTT.

This clonotype has more than one count but fewer than ten. V is TRBV5-1 and J is TRBJ2-5; D remains unclear. The germline V gene has CDR1 SGHRS and CDR2 YFSETQ. The CDR3 is made up of 15 amino acids. V was trimmed by 0 bases and J by 2 bases, leaving 11 bases between them. CDR3 residues: CASSLGAAKQETQYF. DNA of the CDR3: TGCGCCAGCAGCTTGGGGGCAGCTAAACAAGAGACCCAGTACTTC.

This clonotype was seen a few times. The chain recombines TRBV11-2 with TRBJ2-7; D not resolved. The CDR3 extends over 13 amino acids. CDR1 SGHAT and CDR2 FQNNGV come from the germline V gene. The V and J ends lost 2 bases and 5 bases respectively, with 10 bases between them. CDR3 bases: TGTGCCAGCAGCTTACGGGCAAGGCACGAGCAGTACTTC. This sequence encodes CASSLRARHEQYF. Together with reference TRBV11-2 and TRBJ2-7, the CDR3 gives the full variable domain: EAGVAQSPRYKIIEKRQSVAFWCNPISGHATLYWYQQILGQGPKLLIQFQNNGVVDDSQLPKDRFSAERLKGVDSTLKIQPAKLEDSAVYLCASSLRARHEQYFGPGTRLTVT.